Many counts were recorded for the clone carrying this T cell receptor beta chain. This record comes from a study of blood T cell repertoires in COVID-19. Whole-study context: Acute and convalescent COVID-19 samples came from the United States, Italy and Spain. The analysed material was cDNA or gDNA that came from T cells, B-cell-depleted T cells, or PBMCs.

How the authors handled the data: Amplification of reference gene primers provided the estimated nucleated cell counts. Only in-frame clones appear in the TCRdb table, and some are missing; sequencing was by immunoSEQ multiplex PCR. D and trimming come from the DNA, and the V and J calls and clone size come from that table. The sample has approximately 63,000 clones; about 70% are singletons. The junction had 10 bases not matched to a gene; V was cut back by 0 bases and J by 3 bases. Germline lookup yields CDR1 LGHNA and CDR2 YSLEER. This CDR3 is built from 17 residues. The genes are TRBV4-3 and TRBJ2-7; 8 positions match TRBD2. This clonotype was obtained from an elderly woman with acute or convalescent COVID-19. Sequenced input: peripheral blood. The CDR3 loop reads CASSQDTGSGGGYEQYF. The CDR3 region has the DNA TGCGCCAGCAGCCAAGATACCGGGAGCGGGGGTGGCTACGAGCAGTACTTC.